This T cell receptor (beta chain) was recorded in a study of blood T cell repertoires in COVID-19. Study at large: The study drew acute and convalescent COVID-19 samples from the United States, Italy and Spain. PBMCs, B-cell-depleted T cells, or T cells were the source of the cDNA or gDNA that made up the material.

This clone has only one observation. A junction end diverges from the germline sequence, so it may reflect a read error. Germline assignment: CDR1 LGHDT and CDR2 YNNKEL (reference sequence). The CDR3 totals 15 residues. In the authors' methods: Reference gene primer amplification gave nucleated cell count estimates. Assay used: immunoSEQ multiplex PCR; TCRdb lists only in-frame clones, some missing. The V and J calls and clone size are taken from that table; D and trimming were inferred from the DNA. The data show about 220,000 clones, about 80% seen once. Sequencing was done on a sample of peripheral blood. The receptor was isolated from a woman aged 55 to 70 with acute or convalescent COVID-19. The chain joins TRBV3-1 (or the pseudogene TRBV3-2) to TRBJ2-2; D may be TRBD2 (5 bases). CDR3 residues: CASSPLPPNTGELFF. Here the CDR3 DNA reads TGTGCCAGCAGCCCCTTGCCACCGAACACCGGGGAACTGTTTTTT.